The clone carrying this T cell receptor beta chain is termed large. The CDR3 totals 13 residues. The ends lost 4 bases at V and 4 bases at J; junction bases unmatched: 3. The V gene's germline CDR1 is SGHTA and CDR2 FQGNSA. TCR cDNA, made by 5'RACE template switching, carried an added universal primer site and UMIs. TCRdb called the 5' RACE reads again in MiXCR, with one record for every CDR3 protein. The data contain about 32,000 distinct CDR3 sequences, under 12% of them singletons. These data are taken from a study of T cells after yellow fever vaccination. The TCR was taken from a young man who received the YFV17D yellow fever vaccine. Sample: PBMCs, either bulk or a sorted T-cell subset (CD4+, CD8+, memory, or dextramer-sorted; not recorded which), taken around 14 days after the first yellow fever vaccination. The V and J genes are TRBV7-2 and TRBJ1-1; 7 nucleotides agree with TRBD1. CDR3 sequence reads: CASSYRQGTEAFF. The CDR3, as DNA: TGTGCCAGCAGCTACCGACAGGGCACTGAAGCTTTCTTT.